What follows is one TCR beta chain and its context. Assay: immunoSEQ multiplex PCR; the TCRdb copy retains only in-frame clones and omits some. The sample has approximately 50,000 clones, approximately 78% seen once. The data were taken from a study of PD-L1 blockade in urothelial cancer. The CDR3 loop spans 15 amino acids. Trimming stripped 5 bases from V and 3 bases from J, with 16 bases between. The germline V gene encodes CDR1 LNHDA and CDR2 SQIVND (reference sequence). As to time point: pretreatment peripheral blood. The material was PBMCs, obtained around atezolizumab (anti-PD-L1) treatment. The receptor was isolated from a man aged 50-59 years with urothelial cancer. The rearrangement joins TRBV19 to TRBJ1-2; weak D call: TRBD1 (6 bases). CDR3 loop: CASSGWGPADYGYTF. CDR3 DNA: TGTGCCAGTAGTGGATGGGGGCCAGCAGACTATGGCTACACCTTC.